These 23 T cell receptor beta chains share one sample of origin, sequenced in a study of pediatric ulcerative colitis. TCRdb's copy holds only in-frame clones and misses some; the assay was immunoSEQ multiplex PCR. This table has about 24,000 clones, approximately 71% appearing once. The rectum was sampled with one to two pinch biopsies at colonoscopy. Source material: gut tissue. These receptors all stem from a boy aged 5-17 years with severe ulcerative colitis.

V and J are TRBV7-2 and TRBJ1-2; TRBD1 aligns across 7 bases. Germline values: CDR1 SGHTA, CDR2 FQGNSA. V lost 1 base, J lost 3 bases, and 11 bases stayed unmatched. The CDR3 consists of 17 residues. The CDR3 loop reads CASSLDASTGYYYGYTF. CDR3 DNA: TGTGCCAGCAGCTTAGATGCTTCGACAGGGTATTACTATGGCTACACCTTC. Full variable domain (missing parts from reference TRBV7-2 and TRBJ1-2): GAGVSQSPSNKVTEKGKDVELRCDPISGHTALYWYRQSLGQGLEFLIYFQGNSAPDKSGLPSDRFSAERTGGSVSTLTIQRTQQEDSAVYLCASSLDASTGYYYGYTFGSGTRLTVV.

The gene calls are TRBV6-6 and TRBJ1-2, with D possibly being TRBD1 (5 bases). The V end was cut by 2 bases, the J end by 2 bases, with 9 bases between. This CDR3 comprises 14 residues. CDR1 and CDR2 from the germline V gene are MNHNY and SVGAGI (reference sequence). The CDR3 DNA is TGTGCCAGCAGTTACCGGGGGACCAACTATGGCTACACCTTC. Its protein is CASSYRGTNYGYTF.

The chain uses TRBV7-2 and TRBJ2-7; 11 bases map to TRBD2. The germline V gene encodes CDR1 SGHTA and CDR2 FQGNSA. The CDR3 contains 14 residues. V lost 5 bases, J lost 3 bases, and 3 bases stayed unmatched. In DNA form, the CDR3 reads TGTGCCAGCAGCCCGGGACTAGCGGTCTACGAGCAGTACTTC. This gives the protein CASSPGLAVYEQYF.

This clone was seen a handful of times. This rearrangement joins TRBV7-3 to TRBJ2-3; D is ambiguous. V was trimmed by 2 bases and J by 4 bases, leaving 10 bases between them. The CDR3 covers 14 residues. Looked up from germline, CDR1 is SGHTA and CDR2 is FQGTGA. The CDR3 here is CASSLSRTADTQYF. The CDR3 nucleotides are TGTGCCAGCAGCTTATCGAGGACCGCAGATACGCAGTATTTT.

This rearrangement joins TRBV7-2 to TRBJ2-3; D call uncertain. The V end lost 1 base, the J end lost 0 bases, and 14 bases lay between the germline ends. CDR1 SGHTA and CDR2 FQGNSA come from the germline V gene. The CDR3 has 17 residues. The DNA of the CDR3 is TGTGCCAGCAGCTTAGTAACAGCCCTAACTAGCACAGATACGCAGTATTTT. Translating gives CASSLVTALTSTDTQYF.

This chain links TRBV5-6 with TRBJ2-7; D unresolved. The CDR3 extends over 13 amino acids. Trimming took off 5 bases at V and 3 bases at J, with 12 bases between the two ends. The germline V gene has CDR1 SGHDT and CDR2 YYEEEE. This chain's CDR3 is CASSYNSFYEQYF. The CDR3 DNA follows: TGTGCCAGCAGTTACAACAGCTTCTACGAGCAGTACTTC.

The chain combines TRBV7-9 with TRBJ2-5; the D is unclear. The CDR3 sequence is 16 residues long. Deletions cut 2 bases from V and 2 bases from J, with 15 bases between. Germline V gene lookup returns CDR1 SEHNR and CDR2 FQNEAQ (reference sequence). This CDR3 is CASSLSLRVGQETQYF. Here the CDR3 DNA reads TGTGCCAGCAGCTTATCGCTAAGGGTGGGGCAAGAGACCCAGTACTTC.

The chain uses TRBV27 and TRBJ2-2; D is possibly TRBD1 (6 bases). CDR3 length: 14 amino acids. Germline CDR1 and CDR2: MNHEY and SMNVEV (reference sequence). V lost 3 bases and J 4 bases, leaving 9 bases between the germline ends. CDR3 DNA sequence: TGTGCCAGCAGTTTCGACAGGCGCACCGGGGAGCTGTTTTTT. This sequence encodes CASSFDRRTGELFF.

V and J are TRBV2 and TRBJ2-1; D is ambiguous. The CDR3 consists of 13 residues. CDR1 is SNHLY, CDR2 FYNNEI, per germline. V lost 5 bases and J 5 bases, leaving 10 bases between the germline ends. The CDR3 DNA is TGTGCCAGCAGTTCACCCAATAACAATGAGCAGTTCTTC. Its protein product is CASSSPNNNEQFF.

The chain carries TRBV9 and TRBJ2-3, with TRBD2 matching 7 bases. Germline values: CDR1 SGDLS, CDR2 YYNGEE. J was trimmed by 6 bases and V by 3 bases; bases with no gene match: 10. The CDR3 runs to 15 residues. As DNA, the CDR3 is TGTGCCAGCAGCGAAGGGACTAACCTTGCCGATACGCAGTATTTT. Its protein is CASSEGTNLADTQYF. Full variable domain (remainder filled in from reference TRBV9 and TRBJ2-3): DSGVTQTPKHLITATGQRVTLRCSPRSGDLSVYWYQQSLDQGLQFLIQYYNGEERAKGNILERFSAQQFPDLHSELNLSSLELGDSALYFCASSEGTNLADTQYFGPGTRLTVL.

The genes are TRBV12-5 and TRBJ1-1, with D tentatively TRBD1 (6 bases). The CDR3 has 11 residues. CDR1 is LGHNT and CDR2 is FRNRAP in the germline V gene. V lost 9 bases and J lost 11, with 16 bases in between. The CDR3 reads CASREGGEAFF. DNA of the CDR3: TGTGCTAGCAGAGAGGGGGGTGAGGCTTTCTTT.

Only a few counts were recorded for this clone. The V gene is TRBV7-9, the J gene TRBJ2-1; D is undetermined. Germline lookup yields CDR1 SEHNR and CDR2 FQNEAQ (reference sequence). Trimming removed 5 bases at V and 4 bases at J, with 15 bases between. This CDR3 spans 15 amino acids. The CDR3 sequence is CASSQRSSSYNEQFF. DNA of the CDR3: TGTGCCAGCAGCCAACGTAGTTCTTCGTACAATGAGCAGTTCTTC.

In its sample, this clone was seen a few times. Additional DNA sequences in this sample encode the identical CDR3. CDR3 in DNA: TGTGCCAGCAGCTCAGACGGCTACGAGCAGTACTTC. This gives the protein CASSSDGYEQYF. The chain employs TRBV5-4 and TRBJ2-7; D uncertain. The germline CDR1 and CDR2 sequences are SGHNT and YYREEE (reference sequence). Trimming took 3 bases from V and 3 from J, leaving 7 bases between them. This CDR3 contains 12 residues.

In this sample, this clone turned up a few times. The CDR3 DNA sequence: TGCGCCAGCAGCTTGACAGGGTACTACGAGCAGTACTTC. Translation: CASSLTGYYEQYF. The genes are TRBV5-1 and TRBJ2-7, with D possibly being TRBD1 (6 bases). This CDR3 is built from 13 residues. CDR1 is SGHRS and CDR2 is YFSETQ in the germline V gene. With 1 base removed from V and 3 bases from J, the gap between germline ends came to 8 bases.

The V gene is TRBV7-2, the J gene TRBJ2-1, with 7 bases that match TRBD2. Trimming cost V 0 bases and J 2 bases; bases outside gene matches: 4. CDR1 and CDR2 (germline): SGHTA, FQGNSA. The CDR3 contains 16 residues. In DNA form, the CDR3 reads TGTGCCAGCAGCTTAGCCTTCGCGGGAGCCTACAATGAGCAGTTCTTC. This translates into CASSLAFAGAYNEQFF.

V gene TRBV2 combines with J gene TRBJ1-4; TRBD1 might be the D (5 bases). The V gene's germline CDR1 is SNHLY and CDR2 FYNNEI. The V end was cut by 5 bases, the J end by 8 bases, with 18 bases between. CDR3 length: 15 amino acids. The CDR3 sequence: CASSPRGRWDEKLFF. The CDR3, as DNA: TGTGCCAGCAGTCCCCGGGGCCGATGGGACGAAAAACTGTTTTTT.

The V and J genes are TRBV19 and TRBJ2-7, with 9 bases fitting TRBD1. The CDR3 has 14 residues. CDR1 and CDR2 from the germline V gene are LNHDA and SQIVND (reference sequence). With V trimmed by 6 bases and J by 6 bases, 9 bases remained unmatched. CDR3 sequence reads: CASSTGTGSGEQYF. CDR3 DNA: TGTGCCAGTAGCACCGGGACAGGGTCCGGCGAGCAGTACTTC.

This rearrangement joins TRBV6-1 to TRBJ2-5, with a tentative D call TRBD2 (6 bases). This CDR3 region has 14 residues. Germline V gene data show CDR1 as MNHNS and CDR2 as SASEGT. The V gene lost 5 bases and the J gene lost 2 bases, with 12 bases spanning the gap. CDR3 DNA: TGTGCCAGCAGTCCGGGACTGTATCAAGAGACCCAGTACTTC. Its protein product is CASSPGLYQETQYF.

The chain is built from TRBV19 and TRBJ2-1, with 7 bases aligning to TRBD2. There are 15 residues in the CDR3. CDR1 and CDR2 from the germline V gene are LNHDA and SQIVND (reference sequence). Trimming at V came to 7 bases and at J to 3 bases, leaving 9 bases not matched to a gene. CDR3 coding DNA: TGTGCCAGTATAGGAGCGGGGCCCCACTACAATGAGCAGTTCTTC. This encodes CASIGAGPHYNEQFF.

The rearrangement links TRBV9 to TRBJ1-1, with D tentatively TRBD1 (6 bases). Trimming stripped 0 bases from V and 6 bases from J, with 24 bases between. Germline assignment: CDR1 SGDLS and CDR2 YYNGEE. This CDR3 has 18 residues. CDR3 DNA: TGTGCCAGCAGCGTAGGACCCCTAGAACAGGGAGTGAGGGCTGAAGCTTTCTTT. This translates into CASSVGPLEQGVRAEAFF.

The chain is built from TRBV18 and TRBJ2-1, with 9 bases that match TRBD2. The CDR3 is 16 amino acids. Germline V gives CDR1 KGHSH, CDR2 LQKENI. The trim removed 0 bases at V and 4 bases at J, leaving 4 bases unmatched. CDR3 sequence: CASSPPMTSGYNEQFF. The CDR3 region has the DNA TGTGCCAGCTCACCACCGATGACTAGCGGATACAATGAGCAGTTCTTC. The whole variable domain, remainder taken from reference TRBV18 and TRBJ2-1, is NAGVMQNPRHLVRRRGQEARLRCSPMKGHSHVYWYRQLPEEGLKFMVYLQKENIIDESGMPKERFSAEFPKEGPSILRIQQVVRGDSAAYFCASSPPMTSGYNEQFFGPGTRLTVL.

This clone was seen once. J is TRBJ2-6 and V is TRBV13; D remains ambiguous. Germline-derived CDR1 and CDR2 are PRHDT and FYEKMQ (reference sequence). The CDR3 has 15 amino acids. Trimming cost V 4 bases and J 2 bases, with 9 bases left between them. Here the CDR3 reads CASSYPGAGANVLTF. CDR3 DNA: TGTGCCAGCAGCTATCCGGGTGCTGGGGCCAACGTCCTGACTTTC.

The chain recombines TRBV12-2 with TRBJ1-1; the table names TRBD1, a call not compared with the DNA. TRBV12-2 is noted as a pseudogene. There are 19 residues in the CDR3. In nucleotides, the CDR3 is TGTGCAAGTCGCTTAAAAACAGGGGGCGCGGCGAGGGAGGACACTGAAGCTTTCTTT. Its translation: CASRLKTGGAAREDTEAFF.